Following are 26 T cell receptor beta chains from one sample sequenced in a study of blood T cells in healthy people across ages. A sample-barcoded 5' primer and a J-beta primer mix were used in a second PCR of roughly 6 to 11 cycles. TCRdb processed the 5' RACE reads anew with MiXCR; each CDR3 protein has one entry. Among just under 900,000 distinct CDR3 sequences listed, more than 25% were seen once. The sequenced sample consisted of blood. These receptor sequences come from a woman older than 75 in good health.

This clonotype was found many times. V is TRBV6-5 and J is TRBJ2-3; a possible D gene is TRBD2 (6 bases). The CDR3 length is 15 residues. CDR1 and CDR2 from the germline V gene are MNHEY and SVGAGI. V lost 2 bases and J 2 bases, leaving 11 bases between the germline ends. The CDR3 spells CASSYGRGSTDTQYF. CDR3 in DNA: TGTGCCAGCAGTTACGGGCGGGGTTCCACAGATACGCAGTATTTT.

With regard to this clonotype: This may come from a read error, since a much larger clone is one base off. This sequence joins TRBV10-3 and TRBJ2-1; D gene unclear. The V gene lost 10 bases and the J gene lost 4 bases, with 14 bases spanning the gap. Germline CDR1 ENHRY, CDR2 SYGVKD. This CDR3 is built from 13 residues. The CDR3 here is CATYSDSYNEQFF. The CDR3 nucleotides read TGTGCCACCTACAGCGACTCTTACAATGAGCAGTTCTTC.

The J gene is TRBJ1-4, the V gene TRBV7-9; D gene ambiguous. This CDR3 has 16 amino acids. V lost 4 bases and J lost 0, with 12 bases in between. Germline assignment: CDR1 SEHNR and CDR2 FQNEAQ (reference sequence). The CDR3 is CASSSLLWATNEKLFF. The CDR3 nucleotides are TGTGCCAGCAGCTCCCTCCTGTGGGCAACTAATGAAAAACTGTTTTTT. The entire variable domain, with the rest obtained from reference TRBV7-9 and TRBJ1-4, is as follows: DTGVSQNPRHKITKRGQNVTFRCDPISEHNRLYWYRQTLGQGPEFLTYFQNEAQLEKSRLLSDRFSAERPKGSFSTLEIQRTEQGDSAMYLCASSSLLWATNEKLFFGSGTQLSVL.

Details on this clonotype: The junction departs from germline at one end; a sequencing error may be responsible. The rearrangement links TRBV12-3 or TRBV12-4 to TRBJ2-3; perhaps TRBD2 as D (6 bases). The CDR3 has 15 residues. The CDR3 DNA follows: TGTGCCAGCAGCCATAGCGGATTGACCACAGATATGCAGTATTTT. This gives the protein CASSHSGLTTDMQYF.

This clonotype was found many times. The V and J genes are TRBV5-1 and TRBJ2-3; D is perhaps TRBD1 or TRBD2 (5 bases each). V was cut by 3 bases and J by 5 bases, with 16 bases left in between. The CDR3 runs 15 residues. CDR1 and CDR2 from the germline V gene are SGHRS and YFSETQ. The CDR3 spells CASSWKGPAGDTQYF. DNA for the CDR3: TGCGCCAGCAGCTGGAAGGGACCCGCGGGAGATACGCAGTATTTT.

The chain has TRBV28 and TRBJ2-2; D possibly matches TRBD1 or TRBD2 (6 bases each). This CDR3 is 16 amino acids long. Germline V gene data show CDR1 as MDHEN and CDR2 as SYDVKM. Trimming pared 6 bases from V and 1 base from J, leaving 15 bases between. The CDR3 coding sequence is TGTGCCAGCAGAGGGGGGCCCGACAGGAACACCGGGGAGCTGTTTTTT. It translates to CASRGGPDRNTGELFF.

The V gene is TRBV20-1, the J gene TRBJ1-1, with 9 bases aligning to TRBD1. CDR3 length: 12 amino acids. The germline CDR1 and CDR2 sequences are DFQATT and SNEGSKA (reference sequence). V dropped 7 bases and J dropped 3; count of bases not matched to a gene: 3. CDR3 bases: TGCAGTGGAACAGGGGGCTACACTGAAGCTTTCTTT. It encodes CSGTGGYTEAFF.

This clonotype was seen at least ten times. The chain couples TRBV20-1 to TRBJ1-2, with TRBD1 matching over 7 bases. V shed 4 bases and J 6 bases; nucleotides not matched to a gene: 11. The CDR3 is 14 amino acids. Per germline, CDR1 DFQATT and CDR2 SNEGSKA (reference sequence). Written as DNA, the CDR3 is TGCAGTGCTAACCTACGACAGGGTCGAGATGGCTACACCTTC. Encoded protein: CSANLRQGRDGYTF.

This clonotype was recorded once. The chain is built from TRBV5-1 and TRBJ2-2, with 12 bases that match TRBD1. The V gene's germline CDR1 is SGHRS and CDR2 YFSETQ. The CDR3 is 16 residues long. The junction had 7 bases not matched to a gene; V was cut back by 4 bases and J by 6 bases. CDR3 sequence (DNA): TGCGCCAGCAGCGCCGGGACAGGGGGCTTGGCCGGGGAGCTGTTTTTT. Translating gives CASSAGTGGLAGELFF.

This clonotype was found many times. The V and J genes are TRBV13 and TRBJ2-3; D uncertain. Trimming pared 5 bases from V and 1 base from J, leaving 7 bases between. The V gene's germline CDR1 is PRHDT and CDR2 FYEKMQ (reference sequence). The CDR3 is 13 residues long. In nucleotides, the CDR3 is TGTGCCAGCAGCCACCAGGGCACAGATACGCAGTATTTT. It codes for CASSHQGTDTQYF.

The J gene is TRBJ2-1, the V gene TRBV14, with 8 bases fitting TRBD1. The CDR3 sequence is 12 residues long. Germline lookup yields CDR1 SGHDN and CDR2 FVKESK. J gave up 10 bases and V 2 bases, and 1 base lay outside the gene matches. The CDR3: CASSQNRGEQFF. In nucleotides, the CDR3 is TGTGCCAGCAGCCAAAACAGGGGGGAGCAGTTCTTC.

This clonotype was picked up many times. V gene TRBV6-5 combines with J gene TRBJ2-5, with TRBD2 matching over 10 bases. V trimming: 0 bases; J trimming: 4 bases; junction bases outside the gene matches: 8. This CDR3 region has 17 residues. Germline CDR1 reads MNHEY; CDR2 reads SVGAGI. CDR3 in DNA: TGTGCCAGCAGTTACTCTATAGCGGGGGGCCTGGGAGAGACCCAGTACTTC. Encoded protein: CASSYSIAGGLGETQYF.

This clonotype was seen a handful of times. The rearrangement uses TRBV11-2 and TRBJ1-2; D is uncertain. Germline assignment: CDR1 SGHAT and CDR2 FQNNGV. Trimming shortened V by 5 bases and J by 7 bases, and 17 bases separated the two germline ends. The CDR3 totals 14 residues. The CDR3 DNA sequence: TGTGCCAGCAGCCGAGAGGCCAGTGCGGGTGGCTACACCTTC. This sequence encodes CASSREASAGGYTF.

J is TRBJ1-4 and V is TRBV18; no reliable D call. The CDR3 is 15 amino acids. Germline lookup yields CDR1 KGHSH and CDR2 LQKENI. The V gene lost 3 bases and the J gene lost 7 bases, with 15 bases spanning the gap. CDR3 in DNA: TGTGCCAGCTCACCCGTCCCAGCCGAGATTGAAAAACTGTTTTTT. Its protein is CASSPVPAEIEKLFF.

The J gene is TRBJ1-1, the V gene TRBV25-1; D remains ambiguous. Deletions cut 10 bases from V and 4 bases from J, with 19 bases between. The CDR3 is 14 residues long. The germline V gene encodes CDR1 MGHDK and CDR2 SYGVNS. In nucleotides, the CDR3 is TGTGCCACCAAGGCCCCGGGGATGGGCACTGAAGCTTTCTTT. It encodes CATKAPGMGTEAFF.

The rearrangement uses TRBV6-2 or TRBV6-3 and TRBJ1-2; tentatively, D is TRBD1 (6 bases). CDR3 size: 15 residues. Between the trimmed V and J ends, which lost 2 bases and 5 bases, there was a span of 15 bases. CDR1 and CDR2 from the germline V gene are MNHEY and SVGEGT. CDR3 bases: TGTGCCAGCAGTTACGTCGGGGGGACAAGTTATGGCTACACCTTC. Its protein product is CASSYVGGTSYGYTF.

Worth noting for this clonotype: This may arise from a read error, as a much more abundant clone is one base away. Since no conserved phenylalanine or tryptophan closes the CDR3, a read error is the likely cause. This CDR3 is CASSQDGVVASEQYC. The CDR3 bases are TGTGCCAGCAGTCAAGACGGCGTGGTGGCTTCCGAGCAGTACTGC. The genes are TRBV6-5 and TRBJ2-5, with D unresolved. The assigned J gene may be wrong: the sequence end matches TRBJ2-7 better. This CDR3 comprises 15 residues. Germline V gene lookup returns CDR1 MNHEY and CDR2 SVGAGI.

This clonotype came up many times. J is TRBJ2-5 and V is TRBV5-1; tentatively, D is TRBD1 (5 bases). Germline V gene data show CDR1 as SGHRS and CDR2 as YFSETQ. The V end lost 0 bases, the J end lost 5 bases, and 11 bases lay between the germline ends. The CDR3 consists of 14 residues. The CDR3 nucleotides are TGCGCCAGCAGCTTGGGCCAGCAGGGCGAGACCCAGTACTTC. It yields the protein CASSLGQQGETQYF.

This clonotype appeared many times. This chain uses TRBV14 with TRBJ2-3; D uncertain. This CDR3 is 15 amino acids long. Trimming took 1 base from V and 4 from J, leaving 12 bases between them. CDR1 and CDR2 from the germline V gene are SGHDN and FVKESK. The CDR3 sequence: CASSQVNVPADTQYF. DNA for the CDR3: TGTGCCAGCAGCCAAGTGAACGTCCCGGCAGATACGCAGTATTTT.

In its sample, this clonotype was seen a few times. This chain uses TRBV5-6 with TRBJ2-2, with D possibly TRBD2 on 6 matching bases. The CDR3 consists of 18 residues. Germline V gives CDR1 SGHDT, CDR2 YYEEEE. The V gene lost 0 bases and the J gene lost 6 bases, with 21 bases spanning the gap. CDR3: CASSLDTWRGTGAGELFF. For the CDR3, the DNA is TGTGCCAGCAGCTTGGACACCTGGCGGGGTACGGGGGCCGGGGAGCTGTTTTTT.

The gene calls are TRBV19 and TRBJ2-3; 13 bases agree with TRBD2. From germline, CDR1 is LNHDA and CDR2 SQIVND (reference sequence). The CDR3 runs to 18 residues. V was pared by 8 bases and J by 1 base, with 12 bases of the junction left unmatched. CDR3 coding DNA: TGTGCCAGTCGGACTAGCGGGGGAGGCCCACGAGGCACAGATACGCAGTATTTT. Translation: CASRTSGGGPRGTDTQYF.

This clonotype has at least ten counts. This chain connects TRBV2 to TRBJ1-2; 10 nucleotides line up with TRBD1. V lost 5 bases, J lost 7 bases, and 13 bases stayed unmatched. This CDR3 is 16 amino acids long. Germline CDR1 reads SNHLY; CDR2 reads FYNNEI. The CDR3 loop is CASSLEMGQGNGGYTF. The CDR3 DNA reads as TGTGCCAGCAGTCTGGAAATGGGACAGGGGAATGGTGGCTACACCTTC.

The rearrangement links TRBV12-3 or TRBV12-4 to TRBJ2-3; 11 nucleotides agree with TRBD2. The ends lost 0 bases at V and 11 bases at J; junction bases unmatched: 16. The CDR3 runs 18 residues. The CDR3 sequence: CASSLASLAGARTDVQYF. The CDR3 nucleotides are TGTGCCAGCAGTTTAGCCTCACTAGCGGGAGCCCGCACAGATGTGCAGTATTTT.

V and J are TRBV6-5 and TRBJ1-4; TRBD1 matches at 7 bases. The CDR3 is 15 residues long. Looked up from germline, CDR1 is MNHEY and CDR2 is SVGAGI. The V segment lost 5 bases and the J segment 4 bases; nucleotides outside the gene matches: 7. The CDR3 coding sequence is TGTGCCAGCAGTATCGAACAGGGGTTTAATGAAAAACTGTTTTTT. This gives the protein CASSIEQGFNEKLFF.

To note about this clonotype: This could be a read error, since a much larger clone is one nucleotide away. CDR3 nucleotides: TGTGCCAGCAGTTTAAGCAGGGTCAGCACAGATACGCGGTATTTT. Protein sequence: CASSLSRVSTDTRYF. The chain combines TRBV27 with TRBJ2-3; a possible D gene is TRBD1 (5 bases). This CDR3 spans 15 amino acids. Germline loops: CDR1 MNHEY, CDR2 SMNVEV (reference sequence).

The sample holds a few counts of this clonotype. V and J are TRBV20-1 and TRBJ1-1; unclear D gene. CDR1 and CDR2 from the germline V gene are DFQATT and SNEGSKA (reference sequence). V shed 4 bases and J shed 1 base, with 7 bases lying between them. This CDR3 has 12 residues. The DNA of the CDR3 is TGCAGTGCTACAAACAGGAACACTGAAGCTTTCTTT. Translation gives CSATNRNTEAFF.